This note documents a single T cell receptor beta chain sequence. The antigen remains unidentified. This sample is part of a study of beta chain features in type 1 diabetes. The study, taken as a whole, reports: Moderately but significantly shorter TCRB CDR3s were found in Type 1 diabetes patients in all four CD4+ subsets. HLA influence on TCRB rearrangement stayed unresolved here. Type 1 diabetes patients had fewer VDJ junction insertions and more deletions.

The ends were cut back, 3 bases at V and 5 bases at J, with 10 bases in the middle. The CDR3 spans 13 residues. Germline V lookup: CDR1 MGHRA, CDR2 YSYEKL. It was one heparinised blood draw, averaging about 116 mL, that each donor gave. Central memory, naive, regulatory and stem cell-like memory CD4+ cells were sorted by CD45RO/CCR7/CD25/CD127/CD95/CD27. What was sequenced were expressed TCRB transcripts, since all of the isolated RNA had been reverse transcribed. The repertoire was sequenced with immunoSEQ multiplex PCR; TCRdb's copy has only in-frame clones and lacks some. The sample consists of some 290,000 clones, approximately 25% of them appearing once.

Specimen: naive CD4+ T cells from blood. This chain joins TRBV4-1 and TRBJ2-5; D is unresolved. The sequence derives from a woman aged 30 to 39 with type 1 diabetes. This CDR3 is CASSHTPRETQYF. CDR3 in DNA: TGCGCCAGCAGCCACACCCCGCGGGAGACCCAGTACTTC.